Each of the 21 T cell receptor beta chains below was sequenced from the same sample in a study of blood T cell repertoires in COVID-19. Data came from immunoSEQ multiplex PCR; TCRdb stores just in-frame clones and leaves some out. Among 130,000 to 150,000 clones listed, over 80% were seen once. The sample was peripheral blood. These receptors were collected from a woman in her forties or fifties with acute or convalescent COVID-19.

This sequence joins TRBV11-2 and TRBJ1-4; D is perhaps TRBD1 (6 bases). Trimming took off 5 bases at V and 8 bases at J, with 15 bases between the two ends. The CDR3 loop spans 14 amino acids. Germline V gene data show CDR1 as SGHAT and CDR2 as FQNNGV. The CDR3 reads CASSEGVGEEKLFF. CDR3 DNA: TGTGCCAGCAGCGAGGGGGTAGGGGAGGAAAAACTGTTTTTT.

This clone came up a few times. The J gene is TRBJ1-5, the V gene TRBV15; 10 bases match TRBD1. The CDR3 extends over 18 amino acids. Losses at the gene ends were 0 bases for V and 3 bases for J; bases not matched to a gene: 8. The germline CDR1 and CDR2 sequences are LNHNV and YYDKDF (reference sequence). CDR3 sequence (DNA): TGTGCCACCAGCAGAGAAGAGTGGACAGGGGGGGCCAATCAGCCCCAGCATTTT. Translated: CATSREEWTGGANQPQHF. The full variable domain, its missing parts supplied by reference TRBV15 and TRBJ1-5, is DAMVIQNPRYQVTQFGKPVTLSCSQTLNHNVMYWYQQKSSQAPKLLFHYYDKDFNNEADTPDNFQSRRPNTSFCFLDIRSPGLGDTAMYLCATSREEWTGGANQPQHFGDGTRLSIL.

V gene TRBV5-1 combines with J gene TRBJ1-1; the match to TRBD1 covers 9 bases. CDR1 is SGHRS, CDR2 YFSETQ, per germline. V shed 0 bases, J shed 6 bases, and the junction held 3 bases outside the gene matches. The CDR3 covers 14 residues. This CDR3 reads CASSLDTGGPEAFF. CDR3 DNA: TGCGCCAGCAGCTTGGATACAGGGGGCCCTGAAGCTTTCTTT.

This clone was counted only a few times. The chain joins TRBV19 to TRBJ1-6, with D unresolved. Germline V gene data show CDR1 as LNHDA and CDR2 as SQIVND (reference sequence). The CDR3 is 13 amino acids. This chain's CDR3 is CGRGSSYNSPLHF. Written as DNA, the CDR3 is TGTGGACGAGGGAGCTCCTATAATTCACCCCTCCACTTT.

J is TRBJ2-1 and V is TRBV11-3; TRBD2 matches at 8 bases. Germline V CDR1 and CDR2: SGHNT, YENEEA. V was pared by 1 base and J by 5 bases, with 4 bases of the junction left unmatched. This CDR3 comprises 15 residues. The CDR3 protein is CASSLGSTSDNEQFF. CDR3 sequence (DNA): TGTGCCAGCAGCTTAGGCTCGACTAGCGACAATGAGCAGTTCTTC.

The CDR3 DNA sequence: TGTGCCAGCAGTTTATGGGAGCAGGGTTACAGGGGAGAAGATGAGCAGTTCTTC. It encodes CASSLWEQGYRGEDEQFF. This chain links TRBV28 with TRBJ2-1; 7 nucleotides match TRBD1. Trimming at V came to 0 bases and at J to 8 bases, leaving 16 bases not matched to a gene. The CDR3 has 18 residues. Germline lookup yields CDR1 MDHEN and CDR2 SYDVKM.

The chain carries TRBV7-6 and TRBJ2-2, with 7 bases matching TRBD1. CDR1 is SGHVS and CDR2 is FNYEAQ in the germline V gene. The V and J ends lost 1 base and 6 bases, in that order; junction bases with no gene match: 20. The CDR3 sequence is 20 residues long. The DNA of the CDR3 is TGTGCCAGCAGCTTAGGACGATGGGGGACAGAAGCTTTATTTTCCGGGGAGCTGTTTTTT. It codes for CASSLGRWGTEALFSGELFF.

The J gene is TRBJ1-2, the V gene TRBV7-9; D perhaps matches TRBD1 (6 bases). Trimming pared 1 base from V and 4 bases from J, leaving 16 bases between. Germline-derived CDR1 and CDR2 are SEHNR and FQNEAQ (reference sequence). The CDR3 has 16 amino acids. The DNA of the CDR3 is TGTGCCAGCAGCTTAGTAGGGGGTGGCTATGGCTATGGCTACACCTTC. Translated: CASSLVGGGYGYGYTF.

The genes are TRBV5-1 and TRBJ1-4; D not certain. CDR3 size: 15 residues. CDR1 and CDR2 from the germline V gene are SGHRS and YFSETQ. V was shortened by 4 bases and J by 0 bases, with 10 bases between the two germline ends. The CDR3 DNA follows: TGCGCCAGCAGCGAGCACTCCGCAACTAATGAAAAACTGTTTTTT. It specifies CASSEHSATNEKLFF.

This clone was seen more than once but under ten times. The chain combines TRBV9 with TRBJ2-1; possibly TRBD1 for D (6 bases). Trimming left V 3 bases short and J 8 bases short, with 18 bases between. Germline V gene data show CDR1 as SGDLS and CDR2 as YYNGEE. The CDR3 totals 15 residues. CDR3 DNA sequence: TGTGCCAGCAGCGGATCAGACAGGAGGTCCGATGAGCAGTTCTTC. This encodes CASSGSDRRSDEQFF.

V is TRBV5-1 and J is TRBJ2-5, with D possibly TRBD1 on 5 matching bases. The germline CDR1 and CDR2 sequences are SGHRS and YFSETQ. Trimming removed 6 bases from V and 5 bases from J, with 17 bases in between. The CDR3 totals 14 residues. CDR3 coding DNA: TGCGCCAGCACCTCCCTAACAGGCTCCGAGACCCAGTACTTC. It encodes CASTSLTGSETQYF.

This chain connects TRBV3-1 (or the pseudogene TRBV3-2) to TRBJ1-3, with TRBD1 as a possible D gene (6 bases). The CDR3 totals 15 residues. With 8 bases removed from V and 2 bases from J, the gap between germline ends came to 16 bases. The germline CDR1 and CDR2 sequences are LGHDT and YNNKEL (reference sequence). The CDR3 nucleotides read TGTGCCAGCGGCCCGGACAGACACCCTGGAAACACCATATATTTT. Protein sequence: CASGPDRHPGNTIYF.

This clone came up a few times. The chain joins TRBV9 to TRBJ1-5; 7 nucleotides agree with TRBD1. V shed 0 bases, J shed 3 bases, and the junction held 3 bases outside the gene matches. Per germline, CDR1 SGDLS and CDR2 YYNGEE. The CDR3 is made up of 15 amino acids. The CDR3 DNA sequence: TGTGCCAGCAGCGTAGGAACAGGGGCCAATCAGCCCCAGCATTTT. Protein: CASSVGTGANQPQHF.

The genes are TRBV6-5 and TRBJ2-1, with 10 nucleotides matching TRBD2. Germline CDR1 and CDR2: MNHEY and SVGAGI. J was trimmed by 4 bases and V by 10 bases; bases with no gene match: 4. This CDR3 has 13 amino acids. In DNA, the CDR3 is TGTGCCACCGGGACTAGCGTGTACAATGAGCAGTTCTTC. It translates to CATGTSVYNEQFF.

This clone was seen only a few times. V is TRBV2 and J is TRBJ1-5; a weak D match, TRBD1 (5 bases). V was clipped by 6 bases and J by 6 bases, with 12 bases between them. The CDR3 covers 13 residues. Germline assignment: CDR1 SNHLY and CDR2 FYNNEI. CDR3 nucleotide sequence: TGTGCCAGCAGCACGGGCAGGGCTCAGCCCCAGCATTTT. Amino acid sequence: CASSTGRAQPQHF.

With respect to this clone: Additional DNA sequences in this sample encode the identical CDR3. The chain recombines TRBV10-1 with TRBJ2-2; D might be TRBD2 (5 bases). V gave up 2 bases and J gave up 1 base, with 5 bases separating them. This CDR3 has 14 residues. Per the germline V gene, CDR1 is WNHNN and CDR2 is SYGVQD (reference sequence). Here the CDR3 reads CASSEAGNTGELFF. The CDR3 coding sequence is TGCGCCAGCAGTGAGGCGGGGAACACCGGGGAGCTGTTTTTT.

This chain uses TRBV7-9 with TRBJ2-1; D is ambiguous. CDR1 SEHNR and CDR2 FQNEAQ come from the germline V gene (reference sequence). The CDR3 totals 14 residues. Trimming stripped 1 base from V and 2 bases from J, with 6 bases between. CDR3 bases: TGTGCCAGCAGCTTAGGGGCCACCTACAATGAGCAGTTCTTC. Translating gives CASSLGATYNEQFF.

V gene TRBV7-9 combines with J gene TRBJ1-2; TRBD1 might be the D (5 bases). In germline, CDR1 is SEHNR, CDR2 FQNEAQ (reference sequence). V lost 4 bases to trimming and J lost 6 bases, with 27 bases between them. The CDR3 loop spans 18 amino acids. The CDR3 here is CASSSPEKGPRGLHGYTF. The CDR3 DNA follows: TGTGCCAGCAGCTCCCCCGAGAAAGGTCCAAGGGGACTGCATGGCTACACCTTC.

The chain has TRBV7-2 and TRBJ2-1; D gene uncertain. Germline values: CDR1 SGHTA, CDR2 FQGNSA. CDR3 length: 14 residues. Trimming cost V 7 bases and J 0 bases, with 10 bases left between them. DNA for the CDR3: TGTGCCAGCACCTGGGCTTCCTCCTACAATGAGCAGTTCTTC. This translates into CASTWASSYNEQFF. The variable domain in full, with the rest retrieved from reference TRBV7-2 and TRBJ2-1, is GAGVSQSPSNKVTEKGKDVELRCDPISGHTALYWYRQSLGQGLEFLIYFQGNSAPDKSGLPSDRFSAERTGGSVSTLTIQRTQQEDSAVYLCASTWASSYNEQFFGPGTRLTVL.

This rearrangement joins TRBV5-1 to TRBJ1-2, with TRBD1 identical over 8 bases. Germline CDR1 SGHRS, CDR2 YFSETQ. The CDR3 runs 17 residues. The V segment lost 0 bases and the J segment 4 bases; nucleotides outside the gene matches: 11. CDR3 sequence: CASSLGQGTVSSYGYTF. CDR3 in DNA: TGCGCCAGCAGCTTGGGACAGGGGACAGTCAGCAGCTATGGCTACACCTTC.

The chain carries TRBV15 and TRBJ2-1, with 9 bases that match TRBD2. Germline V gene lookup returns CDR1 LNHNV and CDR2 YYDKDF (reference sequence). This CDR3 has 15 residues. V shed 2 bases, J shed 7 bases, and the junction held 6 bases outside the gene matches. The CDR3 loop is CATSRLAGDLNEQFF. CDR3 in DNA: TGTGCCACCAGCAGATTAGCGGGAGATCTGAATGAGCAGTTCTTC. The full variable domain, with the rest looked up from reference TRBV15 and TRBJ2-1, is DAMVIQNPRYQVTQFGKPVTLSCSQTLNHNVMYWYQQKSSQAPKLLFHYYDKDFNNEADTPDNFQSRRPNTSFCFLDIRSPGLGDTAMYLCATSRLAGDLNEQFFGPGTRLTVL.